Presented here are 15 T cell receptor beta chains from one specimen sequenced in a study of regulatory T cells in long-lasting Graves disease. The authors built TCR beta libraries using iRepertoire HTBI primers and Arm-PCR of CDR3 regions. From the multiplex PCR reads, TCRdb called clonotypes with MiXCR, one entry per CDR3 protein. The sample has around 460,000 distinct CDR3 sequences; approximately 14% are singletons. Described time point: newly diagnosed GD, antithyroid drugs for less than 3 months. PBMC-derived RNA was used for the TCR library. The data also belong to a second study, concerning T cells in Graves' hyperthyroidism and ophthalmopathy.

The sequencing used peripheral blood mononuclear cells (PBMCs), collected at new diagnosis, from a patient treated with antithyroid drugs. The receptors originated from a woman in her forties or fifties with Graves disease.

There are many counts of this clonotype. The rearrangement links TRBV12-3 or TRBV12-4 to TRBJ2-3, with D possibly matching TRBD1 (5 bases). Trimming took 3 bases from V and 1 from J, leaving 14 bases between them. CDR3 length: 16 amino acids. The CDR3 region is CASSLDQGTGTDTQYF. For the CDR3, the DNA is TGTGCCAGCAGTTTGGATCAGGGTACTGGCACAGATACGCAGTATTTT.

This clonotype was seen repeatedly, ten times or more. The chain combines TRBV18 with TRBJ1-1; D uncertain. Trimming cost V 2 bases and J 1 base, with 11 bases left between them. CDR3 length equals 15 residues. CDR1 KGHSH and CDR2 LQKENI come from the germline V gene. CDR3 bases: TGTGCCAGCTCACCAATAGTTGGAGAGAACACTGAAGCTTTCTTT. Its translation: CASSPIVGENTEAFF.

The chain employs TRBV6-1 and TRBJ2-5; D not resolved. Trimming stripped 7 bases from V and 0 bases from J, with 12 bases between. The CDR3 extends over 14 amino acids. Germline lookup yields CDR1 MNHNS and CDR2 SASEGT. CDR3 region: CASIPAADQETQYF. The CDR3 DNA follows: TGTGCCAGCATCCCCGCCGCGGACCAAGAGACCCAGTACTTC.

The genes are TRBV27 and TRBJ2-7; a weak D match, TRBD1 (6 bases). Deletions cut 3 bases from V and 1 base from J, with 10 bases between. Germline V gene data show CDR1 as MNHEY and CDR2 as SMNVEV (reference sequence). The CDR3 runs 14 residues. The CDR3, as DNA: TGTGCCAGCAGTTTTACCGACAGGTCCTACGAGCAGTACTTC. This translates into CASSFTDRSYEQYF.

This clonotype was seen a handful of times. The chain carries TRBV29-1 and TRBJ2-5, with 7 bases fitting TRBD1. This CDR3 comprises 12 residues. V shed 5 bases, J shed 5 bases, and the junction held 5 bases outside the gene matches. The germline V gene encodes CDR1 SQVTM and CDR2 ANQGSEA. The CDR3 region has the DNA TGCAGCGTTCACAGGGGTGGGGAGACCCAGTACTTC. It codes for CSVHRGGETQYF.

V is TRBV6-1 and J is TRBJ1-1; D is uncertain. Germline CDR1 MNHNS, CDR2 SASEGT. This CDR3 has 14 residues. With 7 bases removed from V and 4 bases from J, the gap between germline ends came to 16 bases. This CDR3 reads CASTPRPVATEAFF. The CDR3 DNA follows: TGTGCCAGCACCCCTCGGCCGGTTGCCACTGAAGCTTTCTTT.

This chain's CDR3 is CATSDPTKPNEQFF. DNA for the CDR3: TGTGCCACCAGTGATCCGACTAAACCCAATGAGCAGTTCTTC. The chain joins TRBV24-1 to TRBJ2-1; tentative D call: TRBD2 (5 bases). CDR3 length equals 14 residues. The V and J ends lost 3 bases and 6 bases respectively, with 11 bases between them. Germline V gives CDR1 KGHDR, CDR2 SFDVKD.

This clonotype was recorded at least ten times. The rearrangement joins TRBV27 to TRBJ1-1; TRBD1 might be the D (5 bases). The CDR3 length is 18 residues. V shed 1 base and J shed 4 bases, with 22 bases lying between them. From germline, CDR1 is MNHEY and CDR2 SMNVEV (reference sequence). The DNA for the CDR3 is TGTGCCAGCAGTTTATTAGGTGTGGAGGCAGGGAGGCCCACTGAAGCTTTCTTT. Encoded protein: CASSLLGVEAGRPTEAFF.

The sample holds many counts of this clonotype. The chain has TRBV28 and TRBJ2-1; D is perhaps TRBD2 (6 bases). V lost 1 base, J lost 0 bases, and 19 bases lay in between. Germline values: CDR1 MDHEN, CDR2 SYDVKM. The length of the CDR3 is 19 residues. CDR3 sequence: CASSLSLPGTSSSYNEQFF. The CDR3 DNA sequence: TGTGCCAGCAGTTTATCCCTCCCCGGGACTTCCAGCTCCTACAATGAGCAGTTCTTC.

This clonotype was detected only a few times. The chain carries TRBV7-2 and TRBJ2-6; the D gene is possibly TRBD2 (6 bases). The germline V and J ends were trimmed by 1 base and 0 bases, with 13 bases remaining between them. Looked up from germline, CDR1 is SGHTA and CDR2 is FQGNSA. The CDR3 consists of 18 residues. CDR3 region: CASSLEPAGPSGANVLTF. CDR3 nucleotide sequence: TGTGCCAGCAGCTTAGAGCCAGCGGGCCCCTCTGGGGCCAACGTCCTGACTTTC.

This clonotype was counted between two and nine times. This chain connects TRBV19 to TRBJ1-4; 8 bases are a match to TRBD1. Losses at the gene ends were 2 bases for V and 8 bases for J; bases not matched to a gene: 7. Germline V lookup: CDR1 LNHDA, CDR2 SQIVND (reference sequence). The CDR3 consists of 15 residues. This chain's CDR3 is CASSIKTGQAEKLFF. Here the CDR3 DNA reads TGTGCCAGTAGTATAAAAACGGGACAGGCAGAAAAACTGTTTTTT.

This clonotype has a count of ten or more. The chain has TRBV6-2 or TRBV6-3 and TRBJ2-2; D is uncertain. The V gene lost 2 bases and the J gene lost 4 bases, with 8 bases spanning the gap. Germline CDR1 MNHEY, CDR2 SVGEGT. There are 14 residues in the CDR3. CDR3 region: CASSYGLGTGELFF. The DNA for the CDR3 is TGTGCCAGCAGTTACGGCCTAGGCACCGGGGAGCTGTTTTTT.

The chain carries TRBV5-5 and TRBJ1-6; 7 bases fit TRBD1. CDR3 size: 16 residues. The J segment lost 9 bases and the V segment lost 6 bases, leaving 15 bases of the junction unmatched. CDR1 is SGHKS and CDR2 is YYEKEE in the germline V gene (reference sequence). CDR3 loop: CASNFNPRGFGSPLHF. The CDR3 DNA reads TGTGCCAGCAACTTCAACCCCAGGGGGTTCGGTTCACCCCTCCACTTT.

In its sample, this clonotype was seen many times. The rearrangement uses TRBV28 and TRBJ2-7; 10 nucleotides agree with TRBD1. CDR3 length: 15 residues. V was clipped by 4 bases and J by 6 bases; unmatched bases: 9. The V gene's germline CDR1 is MDHEN and CDR2 SYDVKM. This CDR3 reads CASSSPGQGYSEQYF. CDR3 coding DNA: TGTGCCAGCAGTTCCCCGGGACAGGGGTATTCCGAGCAGTACTTC.

The sample holds many counts of this clonotype. This rearrangement joins TRBV2 to TRBJ2-5, with 14 bases aligning to TRBD2. V was pared by 4 bases and J by 4 bases, with 5 bases of the junction left unmatched. Germline V lookup: CDR1 SNHLY, CDR2 FYNNEI. This CDR3 has 16 amino acids. The CDR3 DNA follows: TGTGCCAGCAGTGGACTAGCGGGAGGGCCGGGAGAGACCCAGTACTTC. Its translation is CASSGLAGGPGETQYF.